In its sample, the clone carrying this T cell receptor (beta chain) was seen many times. Antigen specificity is unknown. The data were taken from a study of CD8 T cells in ankylosing spondylitis. One entry per CDR3 protein, called by TCRdb with MiXCR from the 5' RACE reads. The sample carries about 130,000 distinct CDR3 sequences, approximately 10% recorded once. Whole-study findings and limits: A subset of motif variants has previously been described in the synovial fluid and blood of reactive arthritis. The authors found the disease-linked clones to be CD8+ and relatively rare in peripheral blood.

Sequenced input: blood, either unsorted or a sorted T cell fraction (not recorded which). The clonotype was recovered from a male donor with ankylosing spondylitis or in good health (not recorded which).

CDR3 nucleotides: TGTGCCAGCAGGCCTCGGAATTATGGCAGAGCCTACACCTTC. Encoded protein: CASRPRNYGRAYTF. The chain couples TRBV28 to TRBJ1-2; D is ambiguous. Germline loops: CDR1 MDHEN, CDR2 SYDVKM. This CDR3 has 14 residues. V was trimmed by 6 bases and J by 10 bases, leaving 21 bases between them.